The 7 T cell receptor beta chains listed next were all sequenced from one sample in a study of blood T cells in healthy people across ages. The second PCR ran about 6 to 12 cycles with a sample-barcoded 5' primer and J-beta primers. TCRdb itself ran the 5' RACE reads through MiXCR, one entry per CDR3 protein. The repertoire holds over 950,000 distinct CDR3 sequences, with around two fifths as singletons. The sample taken for sequencing was blood. These receptors were taken from a man aged 18-30 years in good health.

The chain recombines TRBV6-5 with TRBJ1-2, with D possibly matching TRBD1 (6 bases). V shed 6 bases and J shed 6 bases, with 14 bases lying between them. This CDR3 has 13 residues. Germline loops: CDR1 MNHEY, CDR2 SVGAGI. This CDR3 reads CASSLQGVNGYTF. CDR3 bases: TGTGCCAGCAGCCTACAGGGAGTTAATGGCTACACCTTC.

In this sample, this clonotype turned up a few times. The gene calls are TRBV27 and TRBJ1-2, with TRBD1 as a possible D gene (6 bases). The CDR3 is made up of 17 amino acids. The V gene lost 1 base and the J gene lost 0 bases, with 15 bases spanning the gap. Germline V gene lookup returns CDR1 MNHEY and CDR2 SMNVEV (reference sequence). The CDR3 region is CASSLLAGALANYGYTF. The CDR3 coding sequence is TGTGCCAGCAGTTTATTGGCAGGGGCCCTAGCTAACTATGGCTACACCTTC.

Only one count was recorded for this clonotype. The chain couples TRBV11-3 to TRBJ1-1, with 7 bases identical to TRBD1. CDR1 and CDR2 from the germline V gene are SGHNT and YENEEA. The CDR3 contains 13 residues. Germline trimming cut 8 bases from V and 5 bases from J; bases unmatched to any gene: 8. The CDR3 protein is CASQRQGETEAFF. The DNA for the CDR3 is TGTGCCAGCCAGCGACAGGGCGAAACTGAAGCTTTCTTT. The full variable domain, rest sourced from reference TRBV11-3 and TRBJ1-1, is EAGVVQSPRYKIIEKKQPVAFWCNPISGHNTLYWYLQNLGQGPELLIRYENEEAVDDSQLPKDRFSAERLKGVDSTLKIQPAELGDSAVYLCASQRQGETEAFFGQGTRLTVV.

The V call is TRBV10-3, the J call TRBJ2-3, with TRBD1 matching over 11 bases. Germline V CDR1 and CDR2: ENHRY, SYGVKD. With V trimmed by 11 bases and J by 3 bases, 10 bases remained unmatched. The CDR3 consists of 15 residues. This CDR3 is CAASAGTGGTDTQYF. Here the CDR3 DNA reads TGTGCCGCCAGCGCCGGGACAGGGGGGACAGATACGCAGTATTTT.

The sample holds a few counts of this clonotype. This rearrangement joins TRBV5-6 to TRBJ1-4; 11 bases map to TRBD1. There are 15 residues in the CDR3. Trimming took 3 bases from V and 8 from J; bases not matched to a gene: 6. CDR1 and CDR2 (germline): SGHDT, YYEEEE. DNA for the CDR3: TGTGCCAGCAGCTCTCCGGGACAGGGGGAAGAAAAACTGTTTTTT. This encodes CASSSPGQGEEKLFF.

The chain employs TRBV29-1 and TRBJ2-6, with D hard to call. Per the germline V gene, CDR1 is SQVTM and CDR2 is ANQGSEA. The CDR3 has 13 amino acids. V lost 4 bases, J lost 2 bases, and 6 bases lay in between. CDR3 DNA sequence: TGCAGCGTTGGTGGTACTGGGGCCAACGTCCTGACTTTC. Protein sequence: CSVGGTGANVLTF.

The chain carries TRBV19 and TRBJ1-1; no firm D call. Germline lookup yields CDR1 LNHDA and CDR2 SQIVND (reference sequence). The CDR3 consists of 16 residues. The V gene lost 2 bases and the J gene lost 0 bases, with 13 bases spanning the gap. CDR3: CASSIIGRQMNTEAFF. CDR3 DNA sequence: TGTGCCAGTAGTATAATAGGCCGGCAGATGAACACTGAAGCTTTCTTT.